These 23 T cell receptor beta chains originate from one sample sequenced in a study of human T cells and chemical hapten exposure. Time point specified: patch test 3, about 24 weeks after DPC sensitization. The treatment is: therapeutic diphenylcyclopropenone sensitization with weekly scalp DPC. TCRdb recomputed calls from the RACE reads with MiXCR, one row per CDR3 protein. The table records about 160,000 distinct CDR3 sequences, 28% of them present only once. Sequenced here: whole blood, sampled in connection with sensitization to the hapten diphenylcyclopropenone (DPC). The source is a woman aged 18-29 years with alopecia areata. Some clones in this sample may be carry-over from other donors' samples.

For this clonotype: Just one base apart from a much larger clone, this may be a read error. This rearrangement joins TRBV5-4 to TRBJ2-3, with D possibly matching TRBD2 (5 bases). Germline V gene sequence: CDR1 SGHNT, CDR2 YYREEE (reference sequence). V lost 1 base to trimming and J lost 4 bases, with 7 bases between them. CDR3 length: 13 residues. CDR3 in DNA: TGTGCCAGCAGCTTGCGCGGGTCAGATACGCAGTATTTT. It yields the protein CASSLRGSDTQYF.

V gene TRBV7-3 combines with J gene TRBJ2-3; weak D call: TRBD2 (5 bases). V lost 2 bases and J lost 3, with 12 bases in between. The CDR3 contains 15 residues. Germline V gene sequence: CDR1 SGHTA, CDR2 FQGTGA. This CDR3 reads CASSLVSSGTDTQYF. Here the CDR3 DNA reads TGTGCCAGCAGCTTAGTTTCCAGCGGAACAGATACGCAGTATTTT.

V usage is TRBV29-1 and J usage is TRBJ2-1; D possibly corresponds to TRBD2 (6 bases). Trimming left V 4 bases short and J 4 bases short, with 11 bases between. Germline CDR1 and CDR2: SQVTM and ANQGSEA. The CDR3 consists of 13 residues. The CDR3 DNA is TGCAGCGTTGTAACGGGGGTTTACAATGAGCAGTTCTTC. Translation: CSVVTGVYNEQFF.

The chain couples TRBV7-2 to TRBJ2-7; a weak D match, TRBD2 (5 bases). CDR1 SGHTA and CDR2 FQGNSA come from the germline V gene. Trimming shortened V by 3 bases and J by 7 bases, and 13 bases separated the two germline ends. The CDR3 is 13 residues long. CDR3 sequence reads: CASSFSRSGEQYF. CDR3 nucleotides: TGTGCCAGCAGCTTTAGTCGCTCGGGAGAGCAGTACTTC.

The rearrangement joins TRBV20-1 to TRBJ2-1; the D gene is possibly TRBD1 (5 bases). V was pared by 3 bases and J by 6 bases, with 9 bases between. Germline V gene sequence: CDR1 DFQATT, CDR2 SNEGSKA (reference sequence). The CDR3 length is 12 residues. CDR3 DNA sequence: TGCAGTGCTAGCGTCCAGGGCAATGAGCAGTTCTTC. Amino acids: CSASVQGNEQFF.

V gene TRBV20-1 combines with J gene TRBJ2-5; 8 bases fit TRBD2. The CDR3 runs 18 residues. Germline V gene lookup returns CDR1 DFQATT and CDR2 SNEGSKA (reference sequence). Germline trimming cut 3 bases from V and 1 base from J; bases unmatched to any gene: 16. The CDR3 DNA reads as TGCAGTGCTAGGAGGCCAACTGGGACTAGTTGGGCCCAAGAGACCCAGTACTTC. Protein product: CSARRPTGTSWAQETQYF.

Only a few counts were recorded for this clonotype. This sequence joins TRBV20-1 and TRBJ2-1; 9 bases agree with TRBD1. The germline CDR1 and CDR2 sequences are DFQATT and SNEGSKA (reference sequence). J gave up 9 bases and V 4 bases, and 10 bases lay outside the gene matches. The CDR3 has 14 residues. CDR3 region: CSANDRGAFSEQFF. CDR3 DNA: TGCAGTGCTAATGACAGGGGGGCCTTCAGTGAGCAGTTCTTC.

The chain joins TRBV4-1 to TRBJ2-7; a possible D gene is TRBD1 (5 bases). V lost 0 bases to trimming and J lost 12 bases, with 21 bases between them. From germline, CDR1 is MGHRA and CDR2 YSYEKL. The CDR3 is made up of 15 amino acids. CDR3 loop: CASSQEEFQGRLRYF. CDR3 sequence (DNA): TGCGCCAGCAGCCAAGAAGAATTCCAGGGCCGCTTGAGGTACTTC.

This clonotype was seen only a few times. The J gene is TRBJ2-4, the V gene TRBV4-2; D possibly corresponds to TRBD2 (7 bases). CDR1 is LGHNA and CDR2 is YNFKEQ in the germline V gene. V shed 1 base and J shed 4 bases, with 17 bases lying between them. This CDR3 contains 17 residues. CDR3 DNA sequence: TGTGCCAGCAGCCAAGTTACCGGGGGGCCAGAGAAAAACATTCAGTACTTC. It translates to CASSQVTGGPEKNIQYF.

The chain combines TRBV2 with TRBJ2-3; D unresolved. Trimming left V 7 bases short and J 0 bases short, with 14 bases between. The CDR3 covers 15 residues. The V gene's germline CDR1 is SNHLY and CDR2 FYNNEI. CDR3 coding DNA: TGTGCCAGCACCGCCGCGGCCTCTAGCACAGATACGCAGTATTTT. Its protein product is CASTAAASSTDTQYF.

In its sample, this clonotype was seen a few times. The genes are TRBV29-1 and TRBJ2-3; 8 nucleotides agree with TRBD2. Unmatched junction bases numbered 10, after V lost 0 bases and J lost 2 bases. CDR3 length: 17 amino acids. Germline V gene lookup returns CDR1 SQVTM and CDR2 ANQGSEA. CDR3 in amino acids: CSVEDSVRRGDTDTQYF. DNA of the CDR3: TGCAGCGTTGAAGATAGCGTACGGCGGGGGGACACAGATACGCAGTATTTT.

This clonotype was observed at least ten times. This chain uses TRBV7-9 with TRBJ1-2, with 7 bases identical to TRBD1. The CDR3 is made up of 17 amino acids. Trimming cost V 2 bases and J 0 bases; bases outside gene matches: 9. Germline loops: CDR1 SEHNR, CDR2 FQNEAQ (reference sequence). The CDR3 DNA reads TGTGCCAGCAGCTTAACGACAGGGAGCGGGCCTAACTATGGCTACACCTTC. This sequence encodes CASSLTTGSGPNYGYTF.

The V gene is TRBV7-9, the J gene TRBJ2-7, with TRBD2 matching over 8 bases. J gave up 7 bases and V 6 bases, and 14 bases lay outside the gene matches. Germline assignment: CDR1 SEHNR and CDR2 FQNEAQ (reference sequence). This CDR3 spans 15 amino acids. CDR3 in amino acids: CASSPRAGASAEQYF. CDR3 DNA sequence: TGTGCCAGCAGTCCGCGAGCGGGAGCTTCGGCTGAGCAGTACTTC.

Only a few counts were recorded for this clonotype. The gene calls are TRBV29-1 and TRBJ2-5, with D possibly matching TRBD1 (6 bases). Germline-derived CDR1 and CDR2 are SQVTM and ANQGSEA. The CDR3 sequence is 12 residues long. V lost 5 bases, J lost 2 bases, and 9 bases lay in between. The CDR3 coding sequence is TGCAGCGTTCGGGACACTCAAGAGACCCAGTACTTC. Translated: CSVRDTQETQYF.

This clonotype was recorded a few times. V and J are TRBV6-5 and TRBJ1-6; D uncertain. The V and J ends lost 5 bases and 0 bases respectively, with 5 bases between them. Per germline, CDR1 MNHEY and CDR2 SVGAGI. The CDR3 sequence is 14 residues long. CDR3 loop: CASSRSSYNSPLHF. The CDR3 DNA reads as TGTGCCAGCAGTAGGAGCTCCTATAATTCACCCCTCCACTTT.

The V call is TRBV7-9, the J call TRBJ2-3, with 10 bases matching TRBD1. V shed 5 bases and J 4 bases; nucleotides not matched to a gene: 12. The CDR3 totals 17 residues. Germline V CDR1 and CDR2: SEHNR, FQNEAQ (reference sequence). The CDR3 spells CASSTPRQGALADTQYF. The CDR3 DNA reads as TGTGCCAGCAGCACCCCCCGACAGGGGGCGCTTGCAGATACGCAGTATTTT.

This rearrangement joins TRBV6-5 to TRBJ1-2; TRBD1 matches 9 bases. This CDR3 spans 14 amino acids. Trimming removed 6 bases from V and 8 bases from J; junction bases left unmatched: 10. Looked up from germline, CDR1 is MNHEY and CDR2 is SVGAGI. In DNA form, the CDR3 reads TGTGCCAGCAGCCCGGACAGGGGAGGAGGAGGCTACACCTTC. This encodes CASSPDRGGGGYTF.

This rearrangement joins TRBV10-3 to TRBJ1-2; TRBD1 is a possible D gene (5 bases). V shed 2 bases and J shed 2 bases, with 15 bases lying between them. CDR1 ENHRY and CDR2 SYGVKD come from the germline V gene. This CDR3 contains 16 residues. CDR3 nucleotide sequence: TGTGCCATCAGTGAGCAATCGGGGGACCCAAACTATGGCTACACCTTC. Translated, it gives CAISEQSGDPNYGYTF.

In this sample, this clonotype turned up a few times. The rearrangement joins TRBV6-4 to TRBJ2-2; D is perhaps TRBD1 (6 bases). The length of the CDR3 is 14 residues. Deletions cut 4 bases from V and 6 bases from J, with 12 bases between. CDR1 is MRHNA, CDR2 SNTAGT, per germline. CDR3 region: CASSVAGAAGELFF. The CDR3 nucleotides are TGTGCCAGCAGTGTAGCAGGGGCGGCCGGGGAGCTGTTTTTT.

DNA of the CDR3: TGTGCCAGCTCACCACCAAGCGGCCCAAACACCGGGGAGCTGTTTTTT. Amino acids: CASSPPSGPNTGELFF. V is TRBV18 and J is TRBJ2-2; possible D gene TRBD2, 5 bases. Trimming removed 0 bases from V and 2 bases from J, with 10 bases in between. This CDR3 region has 16 residues. Germline V CDR1 and CDR2: KGHSH, LQKENI.

This clonotype was recorded a few times. The J gene is TRBJ2-1, the V gene TRBV2, with TRBD2 as a possible D gene (5 bases). The germline V and J ends were trimmed by 8 bases and 0 bases, with 14 bases remaining between them. Germline V lookup: CDR1 SNHLY, CDR2 FYNNEI. This CDR3 has 15 residues. CDR3 loop: CASGLAQSSYNEQFF. CDR3 in DNA: TGTGCCAGCGGGTTAGCGCAGAGCTCCTACAATGAGCAGTTCTTC.

This clonotype was counted a few times. The chain carries TRBV7-3 and TRBJ2-5, with 7 bases identical to TRBD2. Germline CDR1 reads SGHTA; CDR2 reads FQGTGA. V was pared by 3 bases and J by 7 bases, with 11 bases of the junction left unmatched. The CDR3 consists of 15 residues. The CDR3 coding sequence is TGTGCCAGCAGCTTCGACGGGACGGCGGGGGTGACCCAGTACTTC. It specifies CASSFDGTAGVTQYF.

This clonotype was found a few times. The V gene is TRBV18, the J gene TRBJ2-7; the match to TRBD1 covers 10 bases. With 1 base clipped from V and 3 bases from J, the junction kept 12 bases outside the gene matches. In germline, CDR1 is KGHSH, CDR2 LQKENI. The CDR3 consists of 18 residues. As DNA, the CDR3 is TGTGCCAGCTCACCACTTGACAGGGGGCGGACGGGTGTCTACGAGCAGTACTTC. Protein product: CASSPLDRGRTGVYEQYF.